The 9 T cell receptor beta chains listed next were all sequenced from one sample in a study of cytomegalovirus exposure and HLA in healthy donors. 13 Jbeta primers and 60 Vbeta primers were used for the PCR. The data were produced by immunoSEQ multiplex PCR, yet TCRdb's version contains in-frame clones alone and is incomplete. This sample has around 200,000 clones, with around 88% found just once. Sequenced input: PBMCs. The receptors here all came from a woman aged 25-40 years in good health and CMV-seronegative.

This chain joins TRBV21-1 and TRBJ2-2; no DNA check was done on the table's D call, TRBD1. TRBV21-1 is a pseudogene segment. This CDR3 contains 18 residues. Written as DNA, the CDR3 is TGTGCCAGCAGCATTACCCATGATGCGACAGTGAACACCGGGGAGCTGTTTTTT. Encoded protein: CASSITHDATVNTGELFF.

The chain couples TRBV6-6 to TRBJ2-4; D might be TRBD1 (6 bases). Germline CDR1 reads MNHNY; CDR2 reads SVGAGI (reference sequence). V shed 0 bases and J shed 8 bases, with 14 bases lying between them. CDR3 length equals 15 residues. CDR3 region: CASSYSKSRGDIQYF. The CDR3 nucleotides are TGTGCCAGCAGTTACTCGAAATCCAGGGGTGACATTCAGTACTTC.

The chain couples TRBV5-4 to TRBJ2-5; 10 bases agree with TRBD2. Gene TRBJ2-7 matches the end of the DNA better, so the J call may be wrong. The CDR3 extends over 14 amino acids. Germline V gene sequence: CDR1 SGHNT, CDR2 YYREEE (reference sequence). The CDR3 is CASSLEIAGGEQYF. The CDR3 bases are TGTGCCAGCAGCTTGGAGATAGCGGGAGGCGAGCAGTACTTC.

J is TRBJ2-1 and V is TRBV5-5; 7 bases are shared with TRBD2. Germline V gene lookup returns CDR1 SGHKS and CDR2 YYEKEE (reference sequence). The CDR3 consists of 16 residues. V lost 4 bases and J lost 0; bases outside the gene matches: 7. The CDR3 nucleotides read TGTGCCAGCAGCCTCTGGCCGGGGGGCTCCTACAATGAGCAGTTCTTC. Its translation: CASSLWPGGSYNEQFF.

This chain joins TRBV2 and TRBJ1-1; D call uncertain. CDR3 length: 14 amino acids. V shed 5 bases and J shed 4 bases, with 14 bases lying between them. The germline CDR1 and CDR2 sequences are SNHLY and FYNNEI. The CDR3, as DNA: TGTGCCAGCAGTAGTCTTGGGAGGAGCACTGAAGCTTTCTTT. Its translation: CASSSLGRSTEAFF.

The chain joins TRBV25-1 to TRBJ2-7; TRBD1 agrees at 8 bases. In germline, CDR1 is MGHDK, CDR2 SYGVNS. The CDR3 runs to 13 residues. V gave up 6 bases and J gave up 5 bases; unmatched junction bases: 6. In nucleotides, the CDR3 is TGTGCCAGCAGCGCCTCAGGGGGCCACGAGCAGTACTTC. Its protein product is CASSASGGHEQYF.

This chain joins TRBV2 and TRBJ1-1, with 7 bases fitting TRBD1. The CDR3 spans 14 residues. V was pared by 6 bases and J by 3 bases, with 7 bases of the junction left unmatched. The V gene's germline CDR1 is SNHLY and CDR2 FYNNEI. Written as DNA, the CDR3 is TGTGCCAGCAGGGACCCACAGGGGCACACTGAAGCTTTCTTT. This translates into CASRDPQGHTEAFF.

V usage is TRBV5-1 and J usage is TRBJ2-1; 14 nucleotides line up with TRBD2. The V gene's germline CDR1 is SGHRS and CDR2 YFSETQ. With 4 bases clipped from V and 15 bases from J, the junction kept 9 bases outside the gene matches. CDR3 length: 14 residues. As DNA, the CDR3 is TGCGCCAGCAGCGCCAAGACTAGCGGGGGGGCCGGGTTCTTC. Translation gives CASSAKTSGGAGFF.

This chain links TRBV7-8 with TRBJ1-1; D is perhaps TRBD1 (5 bases). Trimming took 4 bases from V and 1 from J, leaving 10 bases between them. The CDR3 is 14 residues long. Per the germline V gene, CDR1 is SGHVS and CDR2 is FQNEAQ. CDR3 sequence: CASSSRGGNTEAFF. The CDR3, as DNA: TGTGCCAGCAGCTCTAGGGGTGGGAACACTGAAGCTTTCTTT.